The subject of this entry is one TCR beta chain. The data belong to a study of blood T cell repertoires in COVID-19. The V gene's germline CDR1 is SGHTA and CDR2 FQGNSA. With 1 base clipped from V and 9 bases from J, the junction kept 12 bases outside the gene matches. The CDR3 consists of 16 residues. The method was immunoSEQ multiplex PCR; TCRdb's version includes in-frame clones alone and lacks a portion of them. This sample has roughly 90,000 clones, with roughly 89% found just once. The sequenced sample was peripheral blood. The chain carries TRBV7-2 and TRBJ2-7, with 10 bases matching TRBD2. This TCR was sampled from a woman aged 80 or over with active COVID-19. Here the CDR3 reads CASSLDGASGRKRQYF. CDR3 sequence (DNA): TGTGCCAGCAGCTTAGACGGGGCTAGCGGGAGAAAACGGCAGTACTTC. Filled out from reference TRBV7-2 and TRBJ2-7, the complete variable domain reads GAGVSQSPSNKVTEKGKDVELRCDPISGHTALYWYRQSLGQGLEFLIYFQGNSAPDKSGLPSDRFSAERTGGSVSTLTIQRTQQEDSAVYLCASSLDGASGRKRQYFGPGTRLTVT.